This note documents a single TCR beta chain sequence. These data originate in a study of T cell changes during pregnancy in multiple sclerosis. V lost 2 bases, J lost 3 bases, and 10 bases lay in between. The V gene's germline CDR1 is MNHNS and CDR2 SASEGT. This CDR3 region has 14 residues. The protocol was immunoSEQ multiplex PCR, while the TCRdb copy is restricted to in-frame clones and leaves out a portion. The table lists approximately 110,000 clones, just over 90% of them singletons. The source is a female donor with multiple sclerosis, enrolled in a pregnancy study. Specimen: peripheral blood, collected after pregnancy. This chain uses TRBV6-1 with TRBJ1-1; a possible D gene is TRBD1 (6 bases). Written as DNA, the CDR3 is TGTGCCAGCAGTGAACGGGCAGGGGACACTGAAGCTTTCTTT. Its protein is CASSERAGDTEAFF.